The 28 T cell receptor beta chains listed next were all sequenced from one sample in a study of T cells in Graves' hyperthyroidism and ophthalmopathy. Researchers took RNA transcripts and amplified the TCR beta CDR3 regions from them. The primer set for the first-round RT-PCR of the TCR CDR3 was HTBI. One entry per CDR3 protein results from TCRdb running MiXCR on the multiplex PCR reads. The sample has just over 550,000 distinct CDR3 sequences, more than 45% seen once. The sequencing input was peripheral blood or thyroid tissue (not recorded which). The receptors here all came from a woman aged 18-29 years with Graves' hyperthyroidism.

The chain is built from TRBV7-8 and TRBJ1-2, with 7 nucleotides matching TRBD1. Germline assignment: CDR1 SGHVS and CDR2 FQNEAQ. This CDR3 has 15 amino acids. V trimming: 1 base; J trimming: 5 bases; junction bases outside the gene matches: 7. This chain's CDR3 is CASSLEPAGGYGYTF. The DNA for the CDR3 is TGTGCCAGCAGCTTAGAACCAGCAGGGGGATATGGCTACACCTTC.

The gene calls are TRBV15 and TRBJ1-5, with TRBD1 as a possible D gene (6 bases). Germline V gene lookup returns CDR1 LNHNV and CDR2 YYDKDF (reference sequence). The CDR3 runs to 14 residues. V was shortened by 1 base and J by 7 bases, with 11 bases between the two germline ends. The CDR3 DNA reads TGTGCCACCAGCAGAGCGGACAGTCAGCAGCCCCAGCATTTT. Residues: CATSRADSQQPQHF.

The chain couples TRBV7-2 to TRBJ2-7; TRBD2 aligns across 16 bases. The CDR3 totals 16 residues. CDR1 SGHTA and CDR2 FQGNSA come from the germline V gene. V was clipped by 5 bases and J by 3 bases; unmatched bases: 4. Here the CDR3 reads CASSLGTSGRDYEQYF. The CDR3 DNA reads TGTGCCAGCAGCCTTGGGACTAGCGGGAGGGACTACGAGCAGTACTTC. Complete variable domain (other parts from reference TRBV7-2 and TRBJ2-7): GAGVSQSPSNKVTEKGKDVELRCDPISGHTALYWYRQSLGQGLEFLIYFQGNSAPDKSGLPSDRFSAERTGGSVSTLTIQRTQQEDSAVYLCASSLGTSGRDYEQYFGPGTRLTVT.

In this sample, this clonotype turned up many times. The gene calls are TRBV7-2 and TRBJ2-5; TRBD1 agrees at 7 bases. With V trimmed by 4 bases and J by 5 bases, 7 bases remained unmatched. Germline CDR1 SGHTA, CDR2 FQGNSA. CDR3 size: 14 residues. The DNA for the CDR3 is TGTGCCAGCAGCTCGACAGGGTGGTTGGAGACCCAGTACTTC. Protein product: CASSSTGWLETQYF.

V usage is TRBV20-1 and J usage is TRBJ2-7; possible D gene TRBD1, 6 bases. CDR3 size: 13 residues. Looked up from germline, CDR1 is DFQATT and CDR2 is SNEGSKA (reference sequence). The germline V and J ends were trimmed by 3 bases and 2 bases, with 11 bases remaining between them. This CDR3 reads CSARDEGAYEQYF. Here the CDR3 DNA reads TGCAGTGCTAGGGACGAGGGGGCCTACGAGCAGTACTTC.

Notes on this clonotype: Being one base from a much bigger clone, this may be a read error. The chain has TRBV7-8 and TRBJ1-6, with 7 bases identical to TRBD1. Germline values: CDR1 SGHVS, CDR2 FQNEAQ. The CDR3 spans 15 residues. CDR3 residues: CASGLTYRGGSPLHF. The CDR3 DNA follows: TGTGCCAGCGGCTTAACGTACAGGGGAGGATCACCCCTCCACTTT.

In DNA, the CDR3 is TGTGCCAGCAGCTTATCCGGGTATGGATCAGATACGCAGTATTTT. It yields the protein CASSLSGYGSDTQYF. This chain connects TRBV7-2 to TRBJ2-3; D uncertain. V was shortened by 2 bases and J by 4 bases, with 13 bases between the two germline ends. Germline values: CDR1 SGHTA, CDR2 FQGNSA. The CDR3 totals 15 residues.

This clonotype was recorded a few times. The CDR3 DNA is TGCGCCAGCAGCCAAGGACAGTTACAATACGAGCAGTACTTC. This gives the protein CASSQGQLQYEQYF. The J gene is TRBJ2-7, the V gene TRBV4-1, with TRBD1 as a possible D gene (5 bases). CDR3 length: 14 amino acids. V lost 1 base to trimming and J lost 4 bases, with 11 bases between them. Germline lookup yields CDR1 MGHRA and CDR2 YSYEKL.

The rearrangement joins TRBV25-1 to TRBJ1-2; D gene uncertain. Germline lookup yields CDR1 MGHDK and CDR2 SYGVNS. CDR3 length: 16 amino acids. Deletions cut 2 bases from V and 4 bases from J, with 17 bases between. This chain's CDR3 is CASSEGRREVSYGYTF. As DNA, the CDR3 is TGTGCCAGCAGTGAAGGGAGAAGGGAGGTTTCCTATGGCTACACCTTC.

This clonotype was detected a few times. The chain employs TRBV7-2 and TRBJ2-7, with D possibly TRBD1 on 6 matching bases. Germline V gene sequence: CDR1 SGHTA, CDR2 FQGNSA. V was clipped by 1 base and J by 6 bases, with 16 bases between them. The CDR3 runs to 15 residues. The CDR3 loop is CASSLGPRGGVEQYF. The DNA for the CDR3 is TGTGCCAGCAGCTTAGGGCCCAGGGGTGGGGTCGAGCAGTACTTC.

A remark on this clonotype: This may arise from a read error, as a much more abundant clone is one base away. V is TRBV2 and J is TRBJ1-6; 9 nucleotides line up with TRBD1. Per the germline V gene, CDR1 is SNHLY and CDR2 is FYNNEI. J lost 6 bases, V lost 8 bases, and 8 bases had no gene match. The CDR3 spans 15 residues. The CDR3 coding sequence is TGTGCCAGCGGTGGCCCGGGACAGGGTAATTCACCCCTCCACTTT. Its translation: CASGGPGQGNSPLHF.

In this sample, this clonotype turned up a few times. V and J are TRBV7-9 and TRBJ2-5; possibly TRBD2 for D (6 bases). The length of the CDR3 is 15 residues. Germline assignment: CDR1 SEHNR and CDR2 FQNEAQ (reference sequence). Trimming removed 4 bases from V and 2 bases from J, with 14 bases in between. The DNA of the CDR3 is TGTGCCAGCAGCTGGGGCGGGATAATTCAAGAGACCCAGTACTTC. Translation: CASSWGGIIQETQYF.

This clonotype was recorded a few times. The genes are TRBV7-2 and TRBJ1-5; D remains ambiguous. Germline-derived CDR1 and CDR2 are SGHTA and FQGNSA. The V end was cut by 10 bases, the J end by 3 bases, with 10 bases between. CDR3 length: 12 residues. CDR3 in amino acids: CATEASNQPQHF. In DNA, the CDR3 is TGTGCCACCGAGGCATCCAATCAGCCCCAGCATTTT.

The rearrangement links TRBV20-1 to TRBJ1-1; D is unclear. The CDR3 contains 12 residues. V was cut by 7 bases and J by 4 bases, with 13 bases left in between. Germline CDR1 is DFQATT and CDR2 is SNEGSKA (reference sequence). CDR3 sequence: CSGIRGATEAFF. The CDR3 DNA is TGCAGTGGGATCCGGGGAGCCACTGAAGCTTTCTTT.

V usage is TRBV2 and J usage is TRBJ1-1; TRBD1 is a possible D gene (5 bases). The CDR3 is 11 residues long. V was cut by 10 bases and J by 8 bases, with 14 bases left in between. CDR1 and CDR2 (germline): SNHLY, FYNNEI. CDR3 residues: CAKQGATEAFF. The CDR3 DNA follows: TGTGCCAAGCAGGGCGCGACCGAAGCTTTCTTT.

The sample holds many counts of this clonotype. The chain employs TRBV24-1 and TRBJ1-2, with 9 bases aligning to TRBD1. With V trimmed by 10 bases and J by 6 bases, 2 bases remained unmatched. The germline gives CDR1 KGHDR, CDR2 SFDVKD. This CDR3 contains 11 residues. Written as DNA, the CDR3 is TGTGCCACTTGGACAGGGGATGGCTACACCTTC. Translated, it gives CATWTGDGYTF.

A remark on this clonotype: The CDR3 carries no conserved terminal phenylalanine or tryptophan, so it likely arises from a read error. The DNA is left out, because the CDR3 cannot be placed on it with certainty; the CDR3 is given as TCRdb lists it. J is TRBJ2-7 and V is TRBV20-1; the table names TRBD2, a call not compared with the DNA. The CDR3 region is 9 residues in length, termini included. Germline CDR1 DFQATT, CDR2 SNEGSKA (reference sequence). The chain's CDR3 is CSAREWLAG.

This clonotype has just a few counts. J is TRBJ2-5 and V is TRBV7-9; 7 nucleotides agree with TRBD1. The CDR3 sequence is 15 residues long. The V segment lost 5 bases and the J segment 3 bases; nucleotides outside the gene matches: 9. Looked up from germline, CDR1 is SEHNR and CDR2 is FQNEAQ (reference sequence). The CDR3 sequence is CASSPRRTGEETQYF. CDR3 nucleotide sequence: TGTGCCAGCAGCCCTCGGCGGACAGGAGAAGAGACCCAGTACTTC.

This clonotype has a handful of counts. The rearrangement links TRBV5-1 to TRBJ2-5; D is ambiguous. There are 11 residues in the CDR3. CDR1 is SGHRS, CDR2 YFSETQ, per germline. V lost 7 bases and J lost 13, with 17 bases in between. In DNA, the CDR3 is TGCGCCAGCGGGTTGGGCTCCGACCGGTACTTC. Its translation: CASGLGSDRYF.

The table lists this clonotype with a few counts. V is TRBV9 and J is TRBJ1-2, with 7 bases identical to TRBD1. This CDR3 is built from 14 residues. Germline V lookup: CDR1 SGDLS, CDR2 YYNGEE. The V segment lost 5 bases and the J segment 4 bases; nucleotides outside the gene matches: 8. This CDR3 reads CASSGYRDSYGYTF. The CDR3 nucleotides read TGTGCCAGCAGTGGGTACCGGGACAGCTATGGCTACACCTTC.

For this clonotype: The junction departs from germline at one end; a sequencing error may be responsible. The chain combines TRBV24-1 with TRBJ1-2; D is uncertain. CDR1 is KGHDR, CDR2 SFDVKD, per germline. This CDR3 has 11 residues. CDR3 coding DNA: TGTACCACCGGGACTAACTATGGCTACACCTTC. Translated: CTTGTNYGYTF.

The chain has TRBV6-5 and TRBJ2-5, with D possibly called TRBD1 or TRBD2 (6 bases each). This CDR3 is 18 amino acids long. Germline CDR1 MNHEY, CDR2 SVGAGI. Trimming took off 1 base at V and 2 bases at J, with 20 bases between the two ends. CDR3 sequence: CASSYFSGGSSDQETQYF. As DNA, the CDR3 is TGTGCCAGCAGTTACTTTTCCGGGGGCTCCTCCGATCAAGAGACCCAGTACTTC.

As regards this clonotype: The conserved final phenylalanine or tryptophan is absent from the CDR3, which likely points to a read error. It is unclear where the CDR3 begins or ends on the DNA, so no DNA is shown, and the CDR3 is as TCRdb lists it. The V call is TRBV10-3, the J call TRBJ2-7; TRBD2 is taken as the D call from the table, unchecked against the DNA. The germline gives CDR1 ENHRY, CDR2 SYGVKD. The CDR3 contains 8 residues when both ends are counted. This CDR3 reads CAISKGAS.

With respect to this clonotype: A junction boundary mismatches the germline segment, possibly from a read error. The chain joins TRBV5-5 to TRBJ2-2; D might be TRBD2 (5 bases). Germline lookup yields CDR1 SGHKS and CDR2 YYEKEE (reference sequence). The CDR3 sequence is 15 residues long. The CDR3 nucleotides are TGTGCCAGCAGCTTAGGCAGCTACGCCACCGGGGAGCTGCTTTTT. Amino acid sequence: CASSLGSYATGELLF.

V and J are TRBV2 and TRBJ1-5, with 8 bases aligning to TRBD1. Germline loops: CDR1 SNHLY, CDR2 FYNNEI. The CDR3 has 14 amino acids. V gave up 6 bases and J gave up 3 bases; unmatched junction bases: 4. The CDR3 bases are TGTGCCAGCAGCGCGGACAGGGCCAATCAGCCCCAGCATTTT. Encoded protein: CASSADRANQPQHF.

This clonotype was found a few times. The J gene is TRBJ1-3, the V gene TRBV6-5; D is undetermined. The CDR3 spans 15 residues. Looked up from germline, CDR1 is MNHEY and CDR2 is SVGAGI. V was shortened by 2 bases and J by 4 bases, with 12 bases between the two germline ends. The CDR3 coding sequence is TGTGCCAGCAGTTACGACGGGTCCGGAGGAAACACCATATATTTT. Translated: CASSYDGSGGNTIYF.

The chain combines TRBV20-1 with TRBJ1-5; 10 bases match TRBD1. This CDR3 has 14 residues. Trimming took 6 bases from V and 3 from J; bases not matched to a gene: 5. The germline V gene has CDR1 DFQATT and CDR2 SNEGSKA (reference sequence). The CDR3 sequence: CSARTGGNNQPQHF. The CDR3 DNA sequence: TGCAGTGCACGGACAGGGGGTAACAATCAGCCCCAGCATTTT.

This clonotype has a handful of counts. J is TRBJ1-3 and V is TRBV11-2, with D uncertain. Trimming left V 6 bases short and J 2 bases short, with 11 bases between. CDR3 size: 14 residues. Germline V lookup: CDR1 SGHAT, CDR2 FQNNGV. CDR3 in amino acids: CASRRSSAGNTIYF. CDR3 coding DNA: TGTGCCAGCAGGAGGTCCTCGGCTGGAAACACCATATATTTT.